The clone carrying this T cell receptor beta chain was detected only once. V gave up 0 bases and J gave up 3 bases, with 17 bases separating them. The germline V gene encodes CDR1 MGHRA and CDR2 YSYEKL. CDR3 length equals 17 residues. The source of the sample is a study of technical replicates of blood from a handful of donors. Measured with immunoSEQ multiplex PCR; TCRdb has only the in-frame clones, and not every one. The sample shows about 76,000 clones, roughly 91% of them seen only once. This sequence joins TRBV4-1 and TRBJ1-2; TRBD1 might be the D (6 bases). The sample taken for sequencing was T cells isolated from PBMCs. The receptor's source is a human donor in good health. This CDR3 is CASSQDRNREVDYGYTF. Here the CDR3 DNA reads TGCGCCAGCAGCCAAGACCGTAACAGGGAAGTTGACTATGGCTACACCTTC.